This T cell receptor beta chain was recorded in a study of blood T cell repertoires in COVID-19. Study-wide background: The study drew acute and convalescent COVID-19 samples from the United States, Italy and Spain. T cells, B-cell-depleted T cells, or PBMCs provided the cDNA or gDNA that served as material.

The table came from immunoSEQ multiplex PCR; TCRdb's copy has only in-frame clones and leaves some out. The profile shows approximately 210,000 clones, 75% to 90% of them singletons. Which cohort a participant joined came from the clinical history participants gave. Cohort 3 donors were reported recovered after two negative PCRs, clearance, or symptom resolution. CDR3 length: 15 amino acids. Between the trimmed V and J ends, which lost 2 bases and 5 bases, there was a span of 15 bases. Germline loops: CDR1 SGHTA, CDR2 FQGTGA. The sequenced sample was PBMCs or T cells enriched from blood (not recorded which). This TCR came from a woman in her twenties or thirties who had recovered from COVID-19. The chain employs TRBV7-3 and TRBJ2-5, with D perhaps matching TRBD2 (5 bases). CDR3 sequence (DNA): TGTGCCAGCAGCTTAGGGTTCCTAGCTGGGGAGACCCAGTACTTC. Amino acids: CASSLGFLAGETQYF.